These 24 T cell receptor beta chains originate from one sample sequenced in a study of CD8 T cells in Susac syndrome (dated by TCRdb to about 2019). Library preparation employed the immunoSEQ multiplex PCR assay. RNA was extracted using the RNeasy kit, and about 0.5 to 1 microgram was reverse transcribed with random hexamers. TCRdb reran the public reads through fastp at Q25 and MiXCR, keeping productive beta chains. Each entry is one CDR3 protein sequence, shown with its most common DNA and genes. This sample holds about 180,000 distinct CDR3 sequences; roughly 94% were observed only once. Jointly, the top ten make up 0.1% to 0.13% of the sample. Sequencing was carried out using CD4+ T cells from PBMCs. The receptors were sampled from a human donor with Susac syndrome.

This chain uses TRBV10-3 with TRBJ2-5, with a tentative D call TRBD1 (6 bases). V dropped 1 base and J dropped 4 bases, with 16 bases sitting between them. Germline CDR1 is ENHRY and CDR2 is SYGVKD. The CDR3 runs 16 residues. CDR3 coding DNA: TGTGCCATCAGTGAGTTCGGGACAACCGCTGGAGAGACCCAGTACTTC. It translates to CAISEFGTTAGETQYF.

The chain carries TRBV29-1 and TRBJ2-1, with D possibly matching TRBD1 (5 bases). CDR1 is SQVTM and CDR2 is ANQGSEA in the germline V gene. Trimming stripped 1 base from V and 0 bases from J, with 10 bases between. This CDR3 has 15 residues. This CDR3 is CSVEGTRSSYNEQFF. The CDR3 DNA follows: TGCAGCGTTGAAGGGACAAGGAGCTCCTACAATGAGCAGTTCTTC.

The chain combines TRBV4-1 with TRBJ2-1; perhaps D is TRBD1 or TRBD2 (5 bases each). Trimming took 2 bases from V and 3 from J, leaving 11 bases between them. The CDR3 is 15 residues long. Germline V CDR1 and CDR2: MGHRA, YSYEKL. CDR3: CASSQQGEFYNEQFF. For the CDR3, the DNA is TGCGCCAGCAGCCAACAGGGAGAATTCTACAATGAGCAGTTCTTC.

V usage is TRBV20-1 and J usage is TRBJ2-7, with D maybe TRBD2 (5 bases). The CDR3 extends over 12 amino acids. Trimming removed 3 bases at V and 5 bases at J, with 11 bases between. Germline V CDR1 and CDR2: DFQATT, SNEGSKA (reference sequence). This CDR3 is CSARAGVDEQYF. The DNA for the CDR3 is TGCAGTGCTAGGGCCGGGGTGGACGAGCAGTACTTC.

This chain uses TRBV5-4 with TRBJ2-4; TRBD1 or TRBD2 may be the D gene (5 bases each). The germline CDR1 and CDR2 sequences are SGHNT and YYREEE (reference sequence). The length of the CDR3 is 16 residues. The ends were cut back, 3 bases at V and 9 bases at J, with 22 bases in the middle. The CDR3 sequence: CASSSPGAEDGGIQYF. CDR3 bases: TGTGCCAGCAGCTCCCCCGGGGCCGAGGACGGCGGCATTCAGTACTTC.

This chain links TRBV5-1 with TRBJ1-1; TRBD1 agrees at 7 bases. Germline V lookup: CDR1 SGHRS, CDR2 YFSETQ. The CDR3 has 15 amino acids. The V gene end was trimmed by 4 bases and the J gene end by 5 bases; junction bases not matched to a gene: 11. The CDR3: CASSTLTGTGTEAFF. In nucleotides, the CDR3 is TGCGCCAGCAGCACCTTGACAGGGACGGGTACTGAAGCTTTCTTT.

The chain combines TRBV20-1 with TRBJ1-5, with TRBD1 as a possible D gene (5 bases). The V gene lost 5 bases and the J gene lost 3 bases, with 11 bases spanning the gap. The CDR3 contains 13 residues. Germline-derived CDR1 and CDR2 are DFQATT and SNEGSKA (reference sequence). This CDR3 reads CSAHRDDNQPQHF. CDR3 nucleotide sequence: TGCAGTGCTCACCGGGACGACAATCAGCCCCAGCATTTT.

This chain joins TRBV5-1 and TRBJ1-4, with 9 bases that match TRBD1. CDR1 and CDR2 (germline): SGHRS, YFSETQ. CDR3 size: 14 residues. With 5 bases clipped from V and 5 bases from J, the junction kept 4 bases outside the gene matches. The CDR3 DNA sequence: TGCGCCAGCAGGATGGACAGGGGAAATGAAAAACTGTTTTTT. This sequence encodes CASRMDRGNEKLFF.

The chain has TRBV12-3 or TRBV12-4 and TRBJ1-4; TRBD1 matches 7 bases. This CDR3 has 12 residues. With 6 bases clipped from V and 14 bases from J, the junction kept 9 bases outside the gene matches. The CDR3 is CASRTTQGGLFF. In DNA form, the CDR3 reads TGTGCCAGCAGGACAACCCAGGGGGGGCTGTTTTTT.

A single count supports this clonotype. J is TRBJ1-5 and V is TRBV4-3; D gene ambiguous. In germline, CDR1 is LGHNA, CDR2 YSLEER. The germline V and J ends were trimmed by 2 bases and 5 bases, with 7 bases remaining between them. The CDR3 has 13 residues. The DNA of the CDR3 is TGCGCCAGCAGCCAATCGCAAGATCAGCCCCAGCATTTT. Protein sequence: CASSQSQDQPQHF.

This rearrangement joins TRBV6-5 to TRBJ1-6, with 8 bases matching TRBD1. The germline gives CDR1 MNHEY, CDR2 SVGAGI. The CDR3 length is 14 residues. With 2 bases clipped from V and 9 bases from J, the junction kept 3 bases outside the gene matches. This CDR3 reads CASSYGGTGSPLHF. The CDR3 DNA follows: TGTGCCAGCAGTTACGGGGGGACAGGTTCACCCCTCCACTTT.

V gene TRBV3-1 combines with J gene TRBJ2-7; D unresolved. Germline values: CDR1 LGHDT, CDR2 YNNKEL (reference sequence). The CDR3 runs to 13 residues. Trimming left V 1 base short and J 4 bases short, with 8 bases between. The CDR3: CASSQAVGYEQYF. CDR3 DNA sequence: TGTGCCAGCAGCCAAGCGGTGGGTTACGAGCAGTACTTC.

This chain joins TRBV3-1 and TRBJ1-2; D is perhaps TRBD1 (5 bases). V lost 5 bases and J lost 4, with 11 bases in between. There are 13 residues in the CDR3. Germline V gene data show CDR1 as LGHDT and CDR2 as YNNKEL (reference sequence). The CDR3, as DNA: TGTGCCAGCAGCAGGGGTTTGATCTATGGCTACACCTTC. It is translated as CASSRGLIYGYTF.

V gene TRBV25-1 combines with J gene TRBJ2-3, with a weak D call TRBD1 (5 bases). Between the trimmed V and J ends, which lost 6 bases and 2 bases, there was a span of 15 bases. Germline CDR1 and CDR2: MGHDK and SYGVNS. The CDR3 covers 15 residues. CDR3 in DNA: TGTGCCAGCAGCGACCGCGACAGATACACAGATACGCAGTATTTT. It specifies CASSDRDRYTDTQYF.

This chain uses TRBV11-3 with TRBJ1-4, with TRBD1 matching over 8 bases. Trimming at V came to 5 bases and at J to 7 bases, leaving 3 bases not matched to a gene. The germline V gene encodes CDR1 SGHNT and CDR2 YENEEA. CDR3 size: 13 residues. The CDR3 loop is CASSADRGEKLFF. In nucleotides, the CDR3 is TGTGCCAGCAGCGCCGACAGGGGTGAAAAACTGTTTTTT. The full variable domain, in which reference TRBV11-3 and TRBJ1-4 provide the parts outside the CDR3, is EAGVVQSPRYKIIEKKQPVAFWCNPISGHNTLYWYLQNLGQGPELLIRYENEEAVDDSQLPKDRFSAERLKGVDSTLKIQPAELGDSAVYLCASSADRGEKLFFGSGTQLSVL.

The rearrangement uses TRBV20-1 and TRBJ1-5; D is unclear. Looked up from germline, CDR1 is DFQATT and CDR2 is SNEGSKA (reference sequence). The V and J ends lost 0 bases and 4 bases respectively, with 13 bases between them. The CDR3 spans 15 residues. DNA for the CDR3: TGCAGTGCTAGAGATCCGAGGGCAGGTAATCAGCCCCAGCATTTT. Translating gives CSARDPRAGNQPQHF.

The chain is built from TRBV5-1 and TRBJ1-2; D may be TRBD1 (6 bases). V lost 6 bases, J lost 4 bases, and 19 bases lay in between. The CDR3 extends over 15 amino acids. The V gene's germline CDR1 is SGHRS and CDR2 YFSETQ. The DNA of the CDR3 is TGCGCCAGCACCCCGGGGGGCCCCTCGGGCTATGGCTACACCTTC. This translates into CASTPGGPSGYGYTF.

V usage is TRBV20-1 and J usage is TRBJ2-4; TRBD2 aligns across 10 bases. The trim removed 3 bases at V and 9 bases at J, leaving 11 bases unmatched. The CDR3 has 15 amino acids. CDR1 and CDR2 from the germline V gene are DFQATT and SNEGSKA (reference sequence). CDR3 sequence (DNA): TGCAGTGCTAGGGGGGAGCGGGGGGGCCAGGGCATTCAGTACTTC. It yields the protein CSARGERGGQGIQYF.

The chain couples TRBV4-3 to TRBJ1-2; TRBD1 matches at 7 bases. The CDR3 has 14 amino acids. Germline CDR1 is LGHNA and CDR2 is YSLEER. The junction had 9 bases not matched to a gene; V was cut back by 1 base and J by 10 bases. CDR3 region: CASSQGDSKRSYTF. DNA of the CDR3: TGCGCCAGCAGCCAAGGGGACAGCAAGAGGTCCTACACCTTC.

The V and J genes are TRBV5-1 and TRBJ2-5; 8 nucleotides align to TRBD1. Germline trimming cut 3 bases from V and 4 bases from J; bases unmatched to any gene: 8. CDR1 and CDR2 from the germline V gene are SGHRS and YFSETQ. This CDR3 has 15 residues. This chain's CDR3 is CASSSFGQGGETQYF. CDR3 coding DNA: TGCGCCAGCAGCTCGTTCGGACAGGGTGGAGAGACCCAGTACTTC.

The chain uses TRBV19 and TRBJ2-3, with D perhaps matching TRBD2 (6 bases). With 4 bases removed from V and 5 bases from J, the gap between germline ends came to 10 bases. CDR1 is LNHDA, CDR2 SQIVND, per germline (reference sequence). This CDR3 region has 13 residues. The chain's CDR3 is CASSTSTRDTQYF. The CDR3 DNA reads as TGTGCCAGTAGTACCTCGACTAGAGATACGCAGTATTTT.

The genes are TRBV5-6 and TRBJ1-5; 7 bases line up with TRBD1. The CDR3 is made up of 14 amino acids. With 3 bases clipped from V and 4 bases from J, the junction kept 4 bases outside the gene matches. Per germline, CDR1 SGHDT and CDR2 YYEEEE. Here the CDR3 reads CASSWGTENQPQHF. In DNA form, the CDR3 reads TGTGCCAGCAGCTGGGGGACAGAGAATCAGCCCCAGCATTTT.

This chain joins TRBV29-1 and TRBJ2-1; tentative D call: TRBD2 (6 bases). The CDR3 sequence is 12 residues long. Trimming left V 7 bases short and J 4 bases short, with 11 bases between. Germline values: CDR1 SQVTM, CDR2 ANQGSEA. This chain's CDR3 is CSGAGSYNEQFF. CDR3 nucleotides: TGCAGCGGAGCGGGTAGTTACAATGAGCAGTTCTTC.

This chain uses TRBV12-3 or TRBV12-4 with TRBJ2-7, with 7 bases matching TRBD1. The CDR3 runs to 13 residues. Germline trimming cut 5 bases from V and 9 bases from J; bases unmatched to any gene: 10. CDR3 protein: CASSHGTAPGQYF. The CDR3 region has the DNA TGTGCCAGCAGTCACGGGACAGCGCCCGGGCAGTACTTC.